This entry describes one T cell receptor (beta chain). The antigen remains unidentified. A second 7 to 11 cycle PCR used barcoded and J-beta primers. Via MiXCR, TCRdb re-called the 5' RACE reads, giving one row per CDR3 protein. Here the sample spans approximately 1.5 million distinct CDR3 sequences, 40% to 45% being singletons. CDR3 size: 14 residues. Germline V gene lookup returns CDR1 LNHNV and CDR2 YYDKDF (reference sequence). V lost 0 bases, J lost 4 bases, and 9 bases lay in between. The data originate from a study of blood T cells in healthy people across ages. Points from the study as a whole: There was no known CMV status for donors, so expanded clonotype changes were possibly confounded.

The specimen was blood. The chain combines TRBV15 with TRBJ2-5; no firm D call. This receptor was identified in a woman younger than 35 in good health. The CDR3 sequence: CATSRDFRGETQYF. CDR3 nucleotides: TGTGCCACCAGCAGAGATTTCAGAGGAGAGACCCAGTACTTC.